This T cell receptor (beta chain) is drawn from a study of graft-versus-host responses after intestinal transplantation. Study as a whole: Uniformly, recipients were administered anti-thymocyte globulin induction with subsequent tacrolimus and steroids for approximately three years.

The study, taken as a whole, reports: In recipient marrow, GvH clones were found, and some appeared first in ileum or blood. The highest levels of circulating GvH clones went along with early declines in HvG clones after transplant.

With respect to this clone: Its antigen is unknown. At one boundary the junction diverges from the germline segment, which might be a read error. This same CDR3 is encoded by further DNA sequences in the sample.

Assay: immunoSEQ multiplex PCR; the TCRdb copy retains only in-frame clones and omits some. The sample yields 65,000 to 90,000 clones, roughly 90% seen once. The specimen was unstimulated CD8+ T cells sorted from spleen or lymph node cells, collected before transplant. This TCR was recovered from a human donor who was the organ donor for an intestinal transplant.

CDR3 DNA: TGCGCCAGCAGTTTATCGTTCAGGGGAAATTCACCCCTCCACTTT. Protein product: CASSLSFRGNSPLHF. This chain joins TRBV27 and TRBJ1-6; perhaps TRBD1 as D (6 bases). Germline V CDR1 and CDR2: MNHEY, SMNVEV (reference sequence). The CDR3 extends over 15 amino acids.